The 20 T cell receptor beta chains presented below share a single source sample, sequenced in a study of PD-1 blockade in classical Hodgkin lymphoma. TCRdb keeps only in-frame clones here, not all; method: immunoSEQ multiplex PCR. The table lists some 93,000 clones, nearly 90% of them singletons. Each patient experienced a relapse that followed autologous stem cell transplantation, and brentuximab vedotin exposure varied. The material sequenced was peripheral blood mononuclear cells (PBMCs), taken before the second cycle of nivolumab. The receptors here all came from a human donor with classical Hodgkin lymphoma.

The chain couples TRBV6-1 to TRBJ1-1; no clear D gene. Germline V gene lookup returns CDR1 MNHNS and CDR2 SASEGT. V was pared by 5 bases and J by 0 bases, with 10 bases between. This CDR3 region has 14 residues. DNA of the CDR3: TGTGCCAGCAGTAACCCACCGGTGAACACTGAAGCTTTCTTT. It encodes CASSNPPVNTEAFF.

This clone was counted between two and nine times. The chain links TRBV28 to TRBJ1-3; 8 positions match TRBD1. J gave up 0 bases and V 8 bases, and 6 bases lay outside the gene matches. Per the germline V gene, CDR1 is MDHEN and CDR2 is SYDVKM. This CDR3 has 15 amino acids. CDR3 nucleotide sequence: TGTGCCAGCTCAGGGGGCGTATCCTCTGGAAACACCATATATTTT. Translating gives CASSGGVSSGNTIYF.

The chain combines TRBV4-1 with TRBJ1-1, with no clear D. Per the germline V gene, CDR1 is MGHRA and CDR2 is YSYEKL. V lost 7 bases to trimming and J lost 8 bases, with 11 bases between them. CDR3 size: 11 residues. CDR3 sequence reads: CASTSAVEAFF. The CDR3, as DNA: TGCGCCAGCACTTCGGCGGTGGAAGCTTTCTTT.

The chain employs TRBV21-1 and TRBJ1-2. TRBV21-1 is classified as a pseudogene. This CDR3 has 14 residues. The CDR3 loop reads CASSKSIGAYGYTF. In DNA, the CDR3 is TGTGCCAGCAGCAAATCCATCGGGGCTTATGGCTACACCTTC.

CDR3 sequence (DNA): TGTGCCAGCAGCTTCGACAGGAGGATCGGCAATGAGCAGTTCTTC. Translated, it gives CASSFDRRIGNEQFF. The rearrangement links TRBV6-5 to TRBJ2-1; D possibly corresponds to TRBD1 (6 bases). Trimming took 6 bases from V and 6 from J, leaving 18 bases between them. The germline CDR1 and CDR2 sequences are MNHEY and SVGAGI. The CDR3 consists of 15 residues.

The chain recombines TRBV6-5 with TRBJ2-7; D possibly corresponds to TRBD1 (5 bases). Germline-derived CDR1 and CDR2 are MNHEY and SVGAGI. CDR3 length: 14 residues. The germline V and J ends were trimmed by 0 bases and 5 bases, with 11 bases remaining between them. For the CDR3, the DNA is TGTGCCAGCAGTTACTCTGCAGGGCTGAACGAGCAGTACTTC. It yields the protein CASSYSAGLNEQYF.

This chain links TRBV6-1 with TRBJ2-5, with 12 nucleotides matching TRBD2. Germline V gene data show CDR1 as MNHNS and CDR2 as SASEGT. The CDR3 has 17 amino acids. V trimming: 1 base; J trimming: 5 bases; junction bases outside the gene matches: 8. The CDR3 here is CASSEVRLAGAVETQYF. CDR3 coding DNA: TGTGCCAGCAGTGAAGTGCGACTAGCGGGAGCGGTGGAGACCCAGTACTTC.

The J gene is TRBJ2-7, the V gene TRBV11-2; D call uncertain. Germline CDR1 SGHAT, CDR2 FQNNGV. The CDR3 covers 14 residues. V lost 5 bases and J lost 3, with 14 bases in between. CDR3 sequence (DNA): TGTGCCAGCAGCCGCACCCAGCCAGACTACGAGCAGTACTTC. This encodes CASSRTQPDYEQYF.

The chain is built from TRBV10-1 and TRBJ2-1; D not resolved. This CDR3 is 17 amino acids long. The germline gives CDR1 WNHNN, CDR2 SYGVQD (reference sequence). V was shortened by 6 bases and J by 2 bases, with 20 bases between the two germline ends. The DNA for the CDR3 is TGCGCCAGCAGAACCCCATCGCCTTGGGTGGCCTACAATGAGCAGTTCTTC. Translated, it gives CASRTPSPWVAYNEQFF.

The CDR3 region is CASSGTPSYEQYF. The DNA of the CDR3 is TGCGCCAGCAGCGGGACACCTTCCTACGAGCAGTACTTC. The rearrangement links TRBV5-1 to TRBJ2-7; tentative D call: TRBD1 (6 bases). V lost 4 bases, J lost 1 base, and 9 bases lay in between. The CDR3 spans 13 residues. Germline V gene sequence: CDR1 SGHRS, CDR2 YFSETQ.

The genes are TRBV27 and TRBJ2-7; D gene ambiguous. The CDR3 spans 15 residues. Trimming took off 6 bases at V and 1 base at J, with 16 bases between the two ends. The germline CDR1 and CDR2 sequences are MNHEY and SMNVEV (reference sequence). The CDR3 reads CASSSLRVGSYEQYF. The CDR3 coding sequence is TGTGCCAGCAGCTCTCTTCGGGTGGGATCCTACGAGCAGTACTTC.

The V gene is TRBV6-6, the J gene TRBJ2-1; TRBD2 is a possible D gene (6 bases). The germline CDR1 and CDR2 sequences are MNHNY and SVGAGI (reference sequence). V lost 5 bases, J lost 2 bases, and 13 bases lay in between. The CDR3 covers 15 residues. DNA of the CDR3: TGTGCCAGCAGTCCCCTTACGGGAGCCTACAATGAGCAGTTCTTC. Encoded protein: CASSPLTGAYNEQFF.

The chain's CDR3 is CSGRPLNEQFF. CDR3 DNA: TGCAGTGGTCGCCCGCTGAATGAGCAGTTCTTC. The chain is built from TRBV20-1 and TRBJ2-1; D call uncertain. There are 11 residues in the CDR3. Germline V lookup: CDR1 DFQATT, CDR2 SNEGSKA (reference sequence). V lost 7 bases, J lost 7 bases, and 11 bases lay in between.

The chain couples TRBV7-9 to TRBJ1-2, with D tentatively TRBD1 (5 bases). CDR3 length: 14 residues. CDR1 SEHNR and CDR2 FQNEAQ come from the germline V gene (reference sequence). Trimming left V 1 base short and J 4 bases short, with 10 bases between. CDR3 amino acids: CASSLEGTPYGYTF. The DNA for the CDR3 is TGTGCCAGCAGCTTAGAGGGGACCCCCTATGGCTACACCTTC.

J is TRBJ1-4 and V is TRBV6-6; 7 nucleotides align to TRBD1. Trimming cost V 5 bases and J 5 bases; bases outside gene matches: 8. The germline V gene has CDR1 MNHNY and CDR2 SVGAGI (reference sequence). The CDR3 has 15 residues. CDR3 bases: TGTGCCAGCAGTCCTGGACAGGCGATAAATGAAAAACTGTTTTTT. It specifies CASSPGQAINEKLFF.

The V gene is TRBV20-1, the J gene TRBJ2-3, with D possibly matching TRBD2 (6 bases). The CDR3 loop spans 11 amino acids. Germline CDR1 reads DFQATT; CDR2 reads SNEGSKA (reference sequence). Written as DNA, the CDR3 is TGCAGCGGGACTCGCACAGATACGCAGTATTTT. This encodes CSGTRTDTQYF.

V and J are TRBV5-1 and TRBJ1-2; weak D call: TRBD1 (6 bases). With 1 base removed from V and 2 bases from J, the gap between germline ends came to 24 bases. The CDR3 runs to 19 residues. Germline CDR1 SGHRS, CDR2 YFSETQ. CDR3: CASSLPGQGLRGSNYGYTF. The CDR3 nucleotides are TGCGCCAGCAGCTTGCCCGGTCAAGGTTTAAGGGGGAGCAACTATGGCTACACCTTC.

This chain uses TRBV11-2 with TRBJ2-3; 13 nucleotides match TRBD2. The CDR3 extends over 17 amino acids. V shed 4 bases, J shed 5 bases, and the junction held 9 bases outside the gene matches. Germline lookup yields CDR1 SGHAT and CDR2 FQNNGV. DNA for the CDR3: TGTGCCAGCAGCTCTGGTGGACTAGCGGGAGTAATAGATACGCAGTATTTT. Translating it yields CASSSGGLAGVIDTQYF.

V is TRBV7-9 and J is TRBJ2-7, with 7 nucleotides matching TRBD2. Trimming at V came to 5 bases and at J to 3 bases, leaving 10 bases not matched to a gene. The CDR3 runs 15 residues. Germline assignment: CDR1 SEHNR and CDR2 FQNEAQ (reference sequence). The CDR3 loop reads CASSPPGGGYYEQYF. CDR3 bases: TGTGCCAGCAGCCCCCCTGGCGGGGGATACTACGAGCAGTACTTC.

The chain is built from TRBV28 and TRBJ2-2, with a possible D match to TRBD2 (6 bases). The CDR3 runs to 12 residues. CDR1 is MDHEN, CDR2 SYDVKM, per germline. CDR3 in amino acids: CATGGNTGELFF. In DNA, the CDR3 is TGTGCAACCGGGGGGAACACCGGGGAGCTGTTTTTT.